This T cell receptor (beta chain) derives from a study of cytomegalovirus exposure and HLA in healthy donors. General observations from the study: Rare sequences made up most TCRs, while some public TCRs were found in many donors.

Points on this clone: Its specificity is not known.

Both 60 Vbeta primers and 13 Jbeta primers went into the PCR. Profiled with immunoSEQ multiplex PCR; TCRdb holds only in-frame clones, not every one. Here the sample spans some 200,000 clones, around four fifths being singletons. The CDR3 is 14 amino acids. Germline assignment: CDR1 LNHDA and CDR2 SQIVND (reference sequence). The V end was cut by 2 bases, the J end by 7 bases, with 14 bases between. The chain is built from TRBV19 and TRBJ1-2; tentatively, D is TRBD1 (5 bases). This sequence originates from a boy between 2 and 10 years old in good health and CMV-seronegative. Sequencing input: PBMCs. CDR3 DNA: TGTGCCAGTAGTATATCGGGCAGGGAATGTGGCTACACCTTC. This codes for CASSISGRECGYTF.